The entry that follows covers one TCR beta chain sequence. The sample holds one count of this clonotype. The specificity of this receptor is unknown. Base qualities are not provided; no much larger clone lies one nucleotide away. One read represents weak support. These data originate in a study of response to subunit inactivated influenza vaccine (dated 2018 in TCRdb). As for the study more broadly: The study used deep quantitative T cell receptor repertoire profiling to track responses to a trivalent subunit inactivated influenza vaccine.

The full study reports these points: It was suggested by the authors that each seasonal influenza vaccination may recruit only a limited number of new T cells.

Library preparation employed RT-PCR. TCRdb lists the instrument as Illumina HiSeq 2500. TCRdb reprocessing: public reads trimmed at Q25 with fastp, clones called with MiXCR, in-frame beta chains kept. Under each unique CDR3 protein, matching rows form one entry showing the most common genes and DNA. The sample includes roughly 540,000 distinct CDR3 sequences, with around 21% observed a single time. The top ten clones comprise 2.8% of the sample. From the cysteine up to the phenylalanine, the CDR3 has a length of 13 residues. The only DNA kept is the CDR3, 39 bases in frame from the first base. Trimming removed 3 bases from V and 8 bases from J, leaving 13 bases between the germline ends. The germline V gene sets CDR1 to KGHSH and CDR2 to LQKENI. The sample also formed part of further work on T cells expressing NK-cell markers. As the second study states: The TCR beta cDNA libraries were made using 5'RACE template switching, a step that added both a universal primer site and unique molecular identifiers. TCR beta-chain repertoires were profiled in sorted CD3+CD56+NKG2C+, CD3+CD56+NKG2C- and CD3+CD56-NKG2C+ T-cell subsets from roughly eight donors. Among the eight sequenced donors, seven were HCMV-seropositive and one was HCMV-seronegative. To restrict sorting to alphabetaTCR-expressing T cells, an anti-gammadeltaTCR antibody was added in several experiments. In over five donors, the dominant CD3+CD56+NKG2C+ clonotypes were found to rank among the top 10 CD8+ clonotypes and to make up about 1.0-8% of CD8+ T cells. Those dominant clonotypes were again the most abundant among CD3+CD56-NKG2C+ cells in several donors, at about 25-60.1%. Whether the expanded NKG2C-expressing T cell clones were specific for HCMV antigens was left unclear. Randomly selected healthy volunteers, three men and five women, were used as the eight sequenced donors. HCMV-specific IgG was detected in serum with a commercial ELISA kit to determine HCMV serostatus. Ficoll density gradient centrifugation was used to isolate peripheral blood mononuclear cells from blood. Using Miltenyi isolation kits, CD4+ and CD8+ T cells were isolated from PBMC through magnetic immunoseparation. Synthesis of cDNA was primed from the TCR beta constant segment and was followed by two consecutive PCR amplification steps. The libraries were sequenced on Illumina HiSeq 2000/2500, MiSeq or NextSeq, producing 2 x 150 bp reads. MIGEC handled demultiplexing of the reads and grouping by UMI, while MiTCR was used to assemble and quantify clonotypes. Only TCR cDNA sequences supported by at least two reads were kept to exclude erroneous sequences. The tcR package was used for downstream repertoire analysis, with clonotypes matched between fractions based on CDR3 nucleotide sequence plus V segment. VDJmatch was used to annotate antigen specificity against VDJdb, with one amino acid substitution in CDR3 allowed.

The chain joins TRBV18 to TRBJ1-2, with TRBD1 tentatively as D gene (5 bases match). The specimen comprised CD4+ T cells sorted from PBMCs, sampled 12 days after vaccination. This TCR came from a man aged 45-65 years who received an inactivated influenza vaccine. Donor details come from another sample of the same person, matched by shared clones. The DNA is TGTGCCAGCTCACCCGAGCAGGGATTGGGCTACACCTTC. This codes for CASSPEQGLGYTF.